This T cell receptor beta chain was recorded in a study of blood T cell repertoires in COVID-19. Study background: PBMCs, B-cell-depleted T cells, or T cells provided the cDNA or gDNA that made up the material.

Sequencing was performed with immunoSEQ multiplex PCR; in TCRdb, only in-frame clones are kept and a portion is missing. The sample consists of hundreds of thousands of clones, approximately 83% of them appearing once. CDR1 MNHEY and CDR2 SVGAGI come from the germline V gene. Between the trimmed V and J ends, which lost 3 bases and 4 bases, there was a span of 12 bases. CDR3 length: 14 residues. This TCR came from a woman between 35 and 50 years old with active or convalescent COVID-19. The chain uses TRBV6-5 and TRBJ2-5; D perhaps matches TRBD2 (5 bases). Sequenced sample: peripheral blood. CDR3 sequence: CASSYNSGRETQYF. In nucleotides, the CDR3 is TGTGCCAGCAGTTATAACAGCGGCCGAGAGACCCAGTACTTC.